The next 4 T cell receptor beta chains were all read from a single sample in a study of regulatory dendritic cells for organ transplantation. The data were produced by immunoSEQ multiplex PCR, yet TCRdb's version contains in-frame clones alone and is incomplete. Among tens of thousands of clones listed, more than 70% were seen once. The sequenced sample consisted of naive CD8+ T cells from blood. The subset denotes: CD45RA+ naive T cells. The receptors stem from a human donor in good health.

This chain links TRBV4-2 with TRBJ1-1; 7 nucleotides match TRBD1. This CDR3 has 17 amino acids. V was pared by 2 bases and J by 6 bases, with 15 bases of the junction left unmatched. CDR1 is LGHNA and CDR2 is YNFKEQ in the germline V gene. DNA for the CDR3: TGTGCCAGCAGCCAAAGTAGAACAGGGGCGTTAAAGGCTGAAGCTTTCTTT. Protein product: CASSQSRTGALKAEAFF.

This rearrangement joins TRBV14 to TRBJ2-1; TRBD2 matches at 16 bases. CDR3 length equals 19 residues. Trimming cost V 4 bases and J 2 bases; bases outside gene matches: 8. Germline V gene lookup returns CDR1 SGHDN and CDR2 FVKESK. CDR3 sequence reads: CASSPTLGLAGGPYNEQFF. The CDR3 region has the DNA TGTGCCAGCAGCCCTACTCTGGGACTAGCGGGGGGGCCCTACAATGAGCAGTTCTTC.

The chain combines TRBV5-6 with TRBJ2-2; tentatively, D is TRBD1 (5 bases). The CDR3 has 16 residues. V lost 0 bases and J lost 1, with 10 bases in between. Germline CDR1 is SGHDT and CDR2 is YYEEEE. The DNA of the CDR3 is TGTGCCAGCAGCTTGGTCTGGACACTGAACACCGGGGAGCTGTTTTTT. Protein: CASSLVWTLNTGELFF.

The V and J genes are TRBV27 and TRBJ2-7, with D maybe TRBD1 (6 bases). V shed 6 bases and J shed 5 bases, with 17 bases lying between them. Germline V gene data show CDR1 as MNHEY and CDR2 as SMNVEV (reference sequence). CDR3 size: 14 residues. CDR3 amino acids: CASSTAGVRNEQYF. The CDR3 DNA follows: TGTGCCAGCAGCACCGCAGGGGTTAGGAACGAGCAGTACTTC.